These 6 T cell receptor beta chains were sequenced from one sample in a study of shared clonotypes between healthy human individuals. Measured with immunoSEQ multiplex PCR; TCRdb has only the in-frame clones, and not every one. The sample has roughly 2,500,000 clones; 80% to 95% are singletons. Sequencing input: naive CD4+ T cells from PBMCs. Subset meaning: CD45RA+ positively selected. The receptors stem from a man aged 18 to 29 in good health. Some clones in this sample may be carry-over from other donors' samples.

This chain joins TRBV7-9 and TRBJ2-7, with D unclear. Germline V CDR1 and CDR2: SEHNR, FQNEAQ (reference sequence). V lost 5 bases and J lost 0, with 17 bases in between. CDR3 length: 16 residues. As DNA, the CDR3 is TGTGCCAGCAGCCTTAGGCAGCCTCTAAACTCCTACGAGCAGTACTTC. Amino acid sequence: CASSLRQPLNSYEQYF.

Points on this clone: Other DNA variants within this sample encode the same CDR3. The rearrangement joins TRBV18 to TRBJ1-1; 7 bases are a match to TRBD1. This CDR3 contains 14 residues. Germline CDR1 reads KGHSH; CDR2 reads LQKENI. V dropped 6 bases and J dropped 0; count of bases not matched to a gene: 4. The CDR3 spells CASSLDRVNTEAFF. The CDR3 DNA reads as TGTGCCAGCTCCCTCGACAGGGTGAACACTGAAGCTTTCTTT.

This chain uses TRBV10-3 with TRBJ1-2; TRBD1 matches at 7 bases. The CDR3 has 13 residues. Germline V gene sequence: CDR1 ENHRY, CDR2 SYGVKD. The J segment lost 0 bases and the V segment lost 6 bases, leaving 1 base of the junction unmatched. The DNA of the CDR3 is TGTGCCATCAGGGACAGGTCTAACTATGGCTACACCTTC. It codes for CAIRDRSNYGYTF.

The genes are TRBV14 and TRBJ1-4; possible D gene TRBD1, 5 bases. The ends were cut back, 0 bases at V and 4 bases at J, with 12 bases in the middle. Germline-derived CDR1 and CDR2 are SGHDN and FVKESK. The CDR3 spans 16 residues. The CDR3 DNA sequence: TGTGCCAGCAGCCAAGATGCCAACAGGTATAATGAAAAACTGTTTTTT. Translated, it gives CASSQDANRYNEKLFF.

V and J are TRBV5-1 and TRBJ2-4; 8 bases match TRBD1. From germline, CDR1 is SGHRS and CDR2 YFSETQ. CDR3 length: 16 amino acids. Losses at the gene ends were 4 bases for V and 4 bases for J; bases not matched to a gene: 10. In DNA form, the CDR3 reads TGCGCCAGCAGCCTACCGTCGACAGGGGAGAAAAACATTCAGTACTTC. This translates into CASSLPSTGEKNIQYF.

The chain has TRBV18 and TRBJ1-2, with a tentative D call TRBD1 (5 bases). The germline V gene has CDR1 KGHSH and CDR2 LQKENI. This CDR3 is built from 15 residues. V was shortened by 6 bases and J by 1 base, with 15 bases between the two germline ends. The CDR3 coding sequence is TGTGCCAGCTCGCGTACTCGGGACGATAACTATGGCTACACCTTC. Its translation is CASSRTRDDNYGYTF.